A selection of T cell receptor beta chains follows, all from one sample in a study of beta chain features in type 1 diabetes. Generated by immunoSEQ multiplex PCR, the TCRdb table keeps only in-frame clones and is missing some. The sample shows roughly 150,000 clones, 8.5% to 14% of them seen only once. The specimen sequenced was central memory CD4+ T cells from blood. Source of these receptors: a man between 18 and 35 years old in good health. Each CDR3 is given with its conserved first and last residue. A D gene is named only where the DNA matches it firmly. Part of the rows lack a size; the others show once, few, many or a class for expanded clones.

clone_size	v_call	j_call	d_call	cdr3_nt	cdr3_aa
few	TRBV9	TRBJ2-2	-	TGTGCCAGCAGCGTAAAGGGTTACACCGGGGAGCTGTTTTTT	CASSVKGYTGELFF
-	TRBV5-3	TRBJ2-7	-	TGTGCCAGCAGCCTCCCGCATTCGTACGAGCAGTACTTC	CASSLPHSYEQYF
-	TRBV5-1	TRBJ2-1	TRBD1	TGCGCCAGCAGCATGGGACAGGGTCTGCCCAATGAGCAGTTCTTC	CASSMGQGLPNEQFF
-	TRBV10-3	TRBJ2-7	TRBD2	TGTGCCATCAGTCCCTCCGGGACTAGCGGGAGTTACGAGCAGTACTTC	CAISPSGTSGSYEQYF
-	TRBV5-6	TRBJ2-3	TRBD2	TGTGCCAGCAGCTTGGTTAGCGGGGGATCAGATACGCAGTATTTT	CASSLVSGGSDTQYF
-	TRBV2	TRBJ1-2	-	TGTGCCAGCAGTGGGACGGCGTATGGCTACACCTTC	CASSGTAYGYTF
few	TRBV18	TRBJ1-2	-	TGTGCCAGCTCACCACCAGTGGACTATGGCTACACCTTC	CASSPPVDYGYTF
-	TRBV5-4	TRBJ2-1	-	TGTGCCAGCAGCTTGTCGATAGCGAGGTACGATGAGCAGTTCTTC	CASSLSIARYDEQFF
few	TRBV25-1	TRBJ1-4	-	TGTGCCAGCAGTGATAGGGGGGGAGGACGAAAACTGTTTTTT	CASSDRGGGRKLFF
-	TRBV14	TRBJ1-3	-	TGTGCCAGCAGCCATGGGCTGACCTCTGGAAACACCATATATTTT	CASSHGLTSGNTIYF
-	TRBV7-9	TRBJ1-1	TRBD1	TGTGCCAGCAGCTTAGGGGACAGGAACACTGAAGCTTTCTTT	CASSLGDRNTEAFF
few	TRBV5-6	TRBJ2-3	TRBD2	TGTGCCAGCAGCGATAGCGGGAGGACAGATACGCAGTATTTT	CASSDSGRTDTQYF
-	TRBV7-9	TRBJ1-2	-	TGTGCCAGCAGCTTAACCGGGGGCGCCGGCTATGGCTACACCTTC	CASSLTGGAGYGYTF
few	TRBV28	TRBJ2-7	TRBD2	TGTGCCAGCAGCCTCGAAGCGGGAAGATACGAGCAGTACTTC	CASSLEAGRYEQYF
few	TRBV5-1	TRBJ1-1	TRBD1	TGCGCCAGCAGCTTGAGACAGGGGACGAACACTGAAGCTTTCTTT	CASSLRQGTNTEAFF
-	TRBV7-2	TRBJ1-2	-	TGTGCCAGCAGCTTAGATTGGGATTACAGTCGCACCTTC	CASSLDWDYSRTF
few	TRBV10-3	TRBJ1-1	-	TGTGCCACCTTACAGGGACGGAGGACTGAAGCTTTCTTT	CATLQGRRTEAFF
-	TRBV7-9	TRBJ1-2	-	TGTGCCAGCAGCCTAGGCTTCAGTCCAGGGCGATTTGGCTACACCTTC	CASSLGFSPGRFGYTF
-	TRBV30	TRBJ1-6	-	TGTGCCTGGAGTATCCAGGGTAATTCACCCCTCCACTTT	CAWSIQGNSPLHF
few	TRBV2	TRBJ2-3	TRBD2	TGTGCCAGCACAGTTATTGCGGGGGGCACAGATACGCAGTATTTT	CASTVIAGGTDTQYF
-	TRBV9	TRBJ2-5	TRBD1	TGTGCCAGCGGACTGACAGGGGCGCATCAAGAGACCCAGTACTTC	CASGLTGAHQETQYF
-	TRBV5-4	TRBJ2-3	TRBD2	TGTGCCAGCAGCTCGGGACTAGCGGGGACTAGCACAGATACGCAGTATTTT	CASSSGLAGTSTDTQYF
-	TRBV7-9	TRBJ1-1	TRBD1	TGTGCCAGCAGCTTTGGTGAAGCGGCACAGGGGGCCGCTTTCTTT	CASSFGEAAQGAAFF
few	TRBV27	TRBJ1-2	TRBD1	TGTGCCAGCAGACGACAGGGGGCGAGGGAAGGCTACACCTTC	CASRRQGAREGYTF
-	TRBV29-1	TRBJ2-7	TRBD2	TGCAGCGTGGGACTAGCGGGAGGCGTCTACGAGCAGTACTTC	CSVGLAGGVYEQYF
-	TRBV30	TRBJ1-3	-	TGTGCCTGGAGCACTGGTCGTGTAGGAAACACCATATATTTT	CAWSTGRVGNTIYF
-	TRBV10-3	TRBJ2-7	-	TGTGCCATCAGTGAGCAGGGATTGGAGCAGTACTTC	CAISEQGLEQYF
few	TRBV4-3	TRBJ2-2	-	TGCGCCAGCAGCCAGCGGGACATTTCGAACACCGGGGAGCTGTTTTTT	CASSQRDISNTGELFF
-	TRBV6-5	TRBJ1-2	TRBD1	TGTGCCAGTAGAGGGGGCCGAAGTTATGGCTACACCTTC	CASRGGRSYGYTF
few	TRBV4-2	TRBJ2-1	-	TGTGCCAGCAGCCAGGACGTCAGGGGTGAGCAGTTCTTC	CASSQDVRGEQFF
-	TRBV7-8	TRBJ2-3	-	TGTGCCAGCAGCTTTTCGAGGTTGGCTCTGTACACAGATACGCAGTATTTT	CASSFSRLALYTDTQYF
few	TRBV10-3	TRBJ1-2	TRBD1	TGTGCCGTCGGGACAGGGGGCGAGGAAAGCTATGGCTACACCTTC	CAVGTGGEESYGYTF
few	TRBV7-3	TRBJ1-6	-	TGTGCCAGCAGCTTACGGGGGTATAATTCACCCCTCCACTTT	CASSLRGYNSPLHF
few	TRBV10-3	TRBJ2-7	TRBD1	TGTGCCATCAGTCTCGGGACAGGGCCCGATGGGCAGTACTTC	CAISLGTGPDGQYF
-	TRBV7-2	TRBJ2-7	-	TGTGCCAGCAGCTTAGTTCAGGGGTCCTACGAGCAGTACTTC	CASSLVQGSYEQYF
few	TRBV10-3	TRBJ1-3	-	TGTGCCATCACTACCGGGACACACGGAAACACCATATATTTT	CAITTGTHGNTIYF
few	TRBV7-9	TRBJ2-7	-	TGTGCCAGCGGGCAGAGCTACGAGCAGTACTTC	CASGQSYEQYF
-	TRBV7-6	TRBJ2-1	-	TGTGCCAGCAGCTTTGGAGAGAGGCAGTTCTTC	CASSFGERQFF
-	TRBV14	TRBJ2-5	TRBD1	TGTGCCAGCAGCCTTATTCCCGGGACAGGGATGGAGACCCAGTACTTC	CASSLIPGTGMETQYF
few	TRBV9	TRBJ2-5	TRBD2	TGTGCCAGCAGCGTAGGGGACGGGAGGGCCGAGACCCAGTACTTC	CASSVGDGRAETQYF
few	TRBV5-1	TRBJ2-7	TRBD2	TGCGCCAGCAGCTTGACTAGCGGGTACGAGCAGTACTTC	CASSLTSGYEQYF
-	TRBV11-1	TRBJ2-7	-	TGTGCCAGCAGCGCAGACAGCCTAGTGGAGCAGTACTTC	CASSADSLVEQYF
many	TRBV4-3	TRBJ2-1	-	TGCGCCAGCAGCCAAGGGGAGTACAATGAGCAGTTCTTC	CASSQGEYNEQFF
few	TRBV15	TRBJ1-5	-	TGTGCCACCAGGAGGGCCAATCAGCCCCAGCATTTT	CATRRANQPQHF
-	TRBV25-1	TRBJ2-3	TRBD2	TGTGCCAGCAGTGCTACTAGCGGGGTTCCGACAGATACGCAGTATTTT	CASSATSGVPTDTQYF
-	TRBV7-2	TRBJ1-6	-	TGTGCCAGCAGCTTACGGGTTAAAGACCAGGTCCCCCTCCACTTT	CASSLRVKDQVPLHF
few	TRBV7-9	TRBJ1-6	TRBD1	TGTGCCAGCAGCCCCTGGGACAGCAATAATTCACCCCTCCACTTT	CASSPWDSNNSPLHF
-	TRBV7-3	TRBJ2-7	TRBD1	TGTGCCAGCAGCTCAACAGGGGGATTTCACCTTGAGCAGTACTTC	CASSSTGGFHLEQYF
medium-sized	TRBV7-2	TRBJ2-5	TRBD2	TGTGCCAGCGGCGGGACTAGCGGGAGTAAGACCCAGTACTTC	CASGGTSGSKTQYF
-	TRBV30	TRBJ1-2	-	TGTGCCTGGTCGGCACCCGAAAACGTCCGCTACACCTTC	CAWSAPENVRYTF
many	TRBV28	TRBJ1-2	-	TGTGCCAGCAGTTTAGGGTCAGTAGGCTACACCTTC	CASSLGSVGYTF
few	TRBV27	TRBJ2-1	-	TGTGCCAGCAGTTCCTTTGGCAGCTCCTACAATGAGCAGTTCTTC	CASSSFGSSYNEQFF
-	TRBV10-3	TRBJ2-4	-	TGTGCCATCAGTGTAGATCAAAACATTCAGTACTTC	CAISVDQNIQYF
few	TRBV4-2	TRBJ1-6	TRBD1	TGTGCCAGCAGCCAAGATTCGCGACAGGGGGGCGCAGGCTCCTATAATTCACCCCTCCACTTT	CASSQDSRQGGAGSYNSPLHF
few	TRBV4-2	TRBJ1-2	-	TGTGCCAGCAGCCAAGATACAGGGTATGGCTACACCTTC	CASSQDTGYGYTF
-	TRBV27	TRBJ1-2	-	TGTGCCAGCAGTCCCTCGGACAGAATTAGGGGCTACACCTTC	CASSPSDRIRGYTF
few	TRBV7-2	TRBJ2-3	-	TGTGCCAGCAGCCCTAACGGAGGGGCAGATACGCAGTATTTT	CASSPNGGADTQYF
few	TRBV7-2	TRBJ2-6	TRBD1	TGTGCCAGCAGCTTAACCCGGGACAGGGGAAGCTCTGGGGCCAACGTCCTGACTTTC	CASSLTRDRGSSGANVLTF
few	TRBV10-3	TRBJ2-3	TRBD2	TGTGCCATCGCACCGGCTAGCGGACTCACAGATACGCAGTATTTT	CAIAPASGLTDTQYF